These 10 T cell receptor beta chains share one sample of origin, sequenced in a study of blood T cell repertoires in COVID-19. Generated by immunoSEQ multiplex PCR, the TCRdb table keeps only in-frame clones and is missing some. The sample has 300,000 to 350,000 clones; roughly 88% are singletons. What was sequenced was peripheral blood. The receptors shown here come from a woman between 25 and 40 years old with COVID-19, enrolled during active disease.

The rearrangement joins TRBV30 to TRBJ1-4, with a tentative D call TRBD1 (6 bases). There are 13 residues in the CDR3. The ends were cut back, 3 bases at V and 6 bases at J, with 11 bases in the middle. CDR1 and CDR2 (germline): GTSNPN, SVGIG (reference sequence). The CDR3 loop reads CAWRQDSYEKLFF. CDR3 bases: TGTGCCTGGAGGCAGGACAGCTATGAAAAACTGTTTTTT.

This chain uses TRBV24-1 with TRBJ1-1; tentatively, D is TRBD1 (5 bases). The CDR3 extends over 14 amino acids. Looked up from germline, CDR1 is KGHDR and CDR2 is SFDVKD. Trimming took 4 bases from V and 1 from J, leaving 9 bases between them. The CDR3 DNA follows: TGTGCCACCAGTGACCTTCAGGGGAACACTGAAGCTTTCTTT. Translation gives CATSDLQGNTEAFF.

The chain is built from TRBV7-9 and TRBJ2-7, with D perhaps matching TRBD2 (7 bases). The germline gives CDR1 SEHNR, CDR2 FQNEAQ (reference sequence). The V gene lost 5 bases and the J gene lost 0 bases, with 14 bases spanning the gap. The CDR3 has 15 residues. CDR3 residues: CASSEGEGVSYEQYF. The DNA for the CDR3 is TGTGCCAGCAGCGAGGGGGAGGGCGTCTCCTACGAGCAGTACTTC.

The V gene is TRBV4-3, the J gene TRBJ1-2; D gene ambiguous. V was clipped by 2 bases and J by 3 bases, with 10 bases between them. CDR1 is LGHNA, CDR2 YSLEER, per germline. The CDR3 has 14 residues. The CDR3 sequence is CASSQNWQDYGYTF. CDR3 nucleotide sequence: TGCGCCAGCAGCCAAAACTGGCAGGACTATGGCTACACCTTC.

This clone was detected only once. V and J are TRBV9 and TRBJ1-5; TRBD1 matches at 7 bases. The CDR3 spans 15 residues. Trimming at V came to 2 bases and at J to 5 bases, leaving 7 bases not matched to a gene. Germline-derived CDR1 and CDR2 are SGDLS and YYNGEE. The chain's CDR3 is CASSVTGAVDQPQHF. The CDR3 bases are TGTGCCAGCAGCGTCACAGGGGCTGTGGATCAGCCCCAGCATTTT.

The chain uses TRBV6-5 and TRBJ2-3, with D perhaps TRBD2 (6 bases). CDR3 length equals 14 residues. Germline V gene sequence: CDR1 MNHEY, CDR2 SVGAGI. V shed 9 bases and J shed 0 bases, with 13 bases lying between them. DNA of the CDR3: TGTGCCAGTCAGGCGGGGCCAAGCACAGATACGCAGTATTTT. It encodes CASQAGPSTDTQYF.

This clone was recorded once. The chain uses TRBV18 and TRBJ2-7, with TRBD1 identical over 8 bases. The V and J ends lost 6 bases and 2 bases, in that order; junction bases with no gene match: 3. Germline V lookup: CDR1 KGHSH, CDR2 LQKENI. CDR3 length equals 13 residues. The CDR3 sequence: CASSTGEAYEQYF. DNA of the CDR3: TGTGCCAGCTCGACAGGGGAGGCCTACGAGCAGTACTTC.

This clone appeared a few times. The gene calls are TRBV5-1 and TRBJ1-5; TRBD1 matches 7 bases. This CDR3 comprises 14 residues. After removal of 4 bases from V and 4 bases from J, the junction contained 5 bases not matched to a gene. Germline V lookup: CDR1 SGHRS, CDR2 YFSETQ. The CDR3 sequence: CASSPTGLNQPQHF. DNA for the CDR3: TGCGCCAGCAGCCCGACAGGGTTAAATCAGCCCCAGCATTTT.

The chain joins TRBV13 to TRBJ2-2, with 8 bases matching TRBD1. The germline V gene encodes CDR1 PRHDT and CDR2 FYEKMQ (reference sequence). This CDR3 is 15 amino acids long. The V and J ends lost 2 bases and 6 bases, in that order; junction bases with no gene match: 5. Here the CDR3 reads CASSLQGADSGELFF. CDR3 coding DNA: TGTGCCAGCAGCTTACAGGGGGCGGACTCCGGGGAGCTGTTTTTT. Full variable domain (remainder filled in from reference TRBV13 and TRBJ2-2): AAGVIQSPRHLIKEKRETATLKCYPIPRHDTVYWYQQGPGQDPQFLISFYEKMQSDKGSIPDRFSAQQFSDYHSELNMSSLELGDSALYFCASSLQGADSGELFFGEGSRLTVL.

The chain joins TRBV7-9 to TRBJ1-1; 11 nucleotides align to TRBD1. V lost 2 bases, J lost 0 bases, and 11 bases stayed unmatched. This CDR3 region has 19 residues. The V gene's germline CDR1 is SEHNR and CDR2 FQNEAQ (reference sequence). The CDR3 DNA follows: TGTGCCAGCAGCTTATACGCTCCCAGGACAGGGGGCATGAACACTGAAGCTTTCTTT. This sequence encodes CASSLYAPRTGGMNTEAFF.